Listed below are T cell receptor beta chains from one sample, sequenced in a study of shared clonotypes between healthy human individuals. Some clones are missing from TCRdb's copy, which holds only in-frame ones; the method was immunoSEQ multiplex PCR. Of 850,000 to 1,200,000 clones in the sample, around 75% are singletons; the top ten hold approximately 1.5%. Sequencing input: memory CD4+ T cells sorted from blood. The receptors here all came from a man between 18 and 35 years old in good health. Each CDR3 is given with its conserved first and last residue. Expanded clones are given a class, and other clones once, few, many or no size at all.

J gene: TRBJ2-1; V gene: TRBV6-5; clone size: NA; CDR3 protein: CASSPRGGQGNEQFF
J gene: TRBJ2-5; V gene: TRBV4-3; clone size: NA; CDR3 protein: CASSQETGRETQYF
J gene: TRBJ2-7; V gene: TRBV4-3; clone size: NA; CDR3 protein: CASSQELFGEQYF
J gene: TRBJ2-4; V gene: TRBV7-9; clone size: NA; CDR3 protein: CASSRDYLPVLAKNIQYF
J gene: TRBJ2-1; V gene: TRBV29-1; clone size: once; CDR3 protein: CSVDTGTAFEQFF
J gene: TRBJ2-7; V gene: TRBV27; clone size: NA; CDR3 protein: CASRSIGTGNLYEQYF
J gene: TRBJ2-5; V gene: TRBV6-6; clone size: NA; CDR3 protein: CASSTLAGGQGTQYF
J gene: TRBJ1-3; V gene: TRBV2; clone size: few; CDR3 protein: CASRSQQVFISGNTIYF
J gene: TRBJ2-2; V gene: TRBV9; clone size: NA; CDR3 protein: CASSGRGSNTGELFF
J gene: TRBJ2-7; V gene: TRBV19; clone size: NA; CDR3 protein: CASSMAGSYEQYF
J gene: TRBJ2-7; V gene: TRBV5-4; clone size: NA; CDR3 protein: CASGLAGVEQYF
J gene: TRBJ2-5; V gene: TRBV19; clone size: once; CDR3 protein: CASSPGHFQETQYF
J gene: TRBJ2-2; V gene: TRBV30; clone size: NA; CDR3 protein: CAWSGQGRTGELFF
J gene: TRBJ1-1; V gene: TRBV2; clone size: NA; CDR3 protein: CASIEQGAVTEAFF
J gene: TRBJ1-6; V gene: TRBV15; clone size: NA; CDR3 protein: CATSRGNSPLHF
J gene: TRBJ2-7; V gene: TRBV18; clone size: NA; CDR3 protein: CASSPQRGSYEQYF
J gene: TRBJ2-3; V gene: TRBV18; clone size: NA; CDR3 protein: CASSPFESGDTQYF
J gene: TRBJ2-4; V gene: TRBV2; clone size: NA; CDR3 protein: CASTNRAGTKVHF
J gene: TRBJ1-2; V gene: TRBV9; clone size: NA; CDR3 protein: CASSLNWGENYGYTF
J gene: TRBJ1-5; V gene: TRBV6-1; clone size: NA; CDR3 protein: CASYQGGSNQPQHF
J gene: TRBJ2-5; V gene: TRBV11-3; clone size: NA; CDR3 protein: CASSQRTGETQYF
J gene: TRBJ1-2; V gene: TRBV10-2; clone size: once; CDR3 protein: CASSESQGRRGYTF
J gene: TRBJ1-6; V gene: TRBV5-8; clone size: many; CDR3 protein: CASSLGQGASPLHF
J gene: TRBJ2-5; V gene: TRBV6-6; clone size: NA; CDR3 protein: CAISESRASGETQYF
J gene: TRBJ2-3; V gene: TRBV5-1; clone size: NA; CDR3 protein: CASSLATSGGPSDTQYF
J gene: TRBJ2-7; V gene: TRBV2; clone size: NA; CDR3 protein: CASSDSFYRSNEQYF
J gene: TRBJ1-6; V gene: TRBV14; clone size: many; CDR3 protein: CASSEGTRNSPLHF
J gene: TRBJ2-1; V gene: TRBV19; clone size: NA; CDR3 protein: CASRNWGGTGQNEQFF
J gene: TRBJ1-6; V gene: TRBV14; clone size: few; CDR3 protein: CASSPETADNSPLHF
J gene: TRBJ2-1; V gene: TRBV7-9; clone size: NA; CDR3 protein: CASSLVSNNEQFF
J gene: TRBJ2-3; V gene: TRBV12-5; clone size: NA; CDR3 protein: CASGLAVLGLAGPSRVDTQYF
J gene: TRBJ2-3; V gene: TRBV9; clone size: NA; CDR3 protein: CASSDVAGASTDTQYF
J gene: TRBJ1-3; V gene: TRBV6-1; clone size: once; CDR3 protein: CASSETGASGNTIYF
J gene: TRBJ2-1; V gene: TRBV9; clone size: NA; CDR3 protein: CASSPLGLLNEQFF
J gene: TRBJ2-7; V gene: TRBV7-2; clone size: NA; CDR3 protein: CASSLVGGTSGSYEQYF
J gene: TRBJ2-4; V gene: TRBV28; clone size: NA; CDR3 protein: CASSFFSGGSDIQYF
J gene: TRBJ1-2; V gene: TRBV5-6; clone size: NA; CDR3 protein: CASSLIQLIYGYTF
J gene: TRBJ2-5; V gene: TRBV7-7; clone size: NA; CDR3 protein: CASSIQGARETQYF
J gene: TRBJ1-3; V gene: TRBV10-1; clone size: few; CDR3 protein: CASSRESRKDTIYF
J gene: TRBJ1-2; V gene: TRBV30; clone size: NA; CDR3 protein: CAWGGDRGVHGYTF